This passage covers 30 T cell receptor beta chains from one sample sequenced in a study of blood T cells in healthy people across ages. A second about 7 to 11 cycle PCR used barcoded and J-beta primers. TCRdb re-called the 5' RACE reads through MiXCR, storing one row per CDR3 protein. Found here are about 1.4 million distinct CDR3 sequences, roughly 64% of them singletons; the top ten hold about 6.7%. Sequencing was carried out using blood. These receptors were taken from a man aged 18-30 years in good health.

CDR3 bases: TGCGCCAGCAGCGGGAAAGACAGCCAAGAGACCCAGTACTTC. This codes for CASSGKDSQETQYF. The V gene is TRBV5-1, the J gene TRBJ2-5; D is possibly TRBD1 (5 bases). Germline values: CDR1 SGHRS, CDR2 YFSETQ. The CDR3 extends over 14 amino acids. V was trimmed by 4 bases and J by 1 base, leaving 11 bases between them. Looking up the rest from reference TRBV5-1 and TRBJ2-5 gives the full variable domain: KAGVTQTPRYLIKTRGQQVTLSCSPISGHRSVSWYQQTPGQGLQFLFEYFSETQRNKGNFPGRFSGRQFSNSRSEMNVSTLELGDSALYLCASSGKDSQETQYFGPGTRLLVL.

The chain combines TRBV29-1 with TRBJ2-2, with 15 bases lining up with TRBD2. The CDR3 loop spans 18 amino acids. J lost 0 bases, V lost 5 bases, and 7 bases had no gene match. CDR1 is SQVTM and CDR2 is ANQGSEA in the germline V gene. The CDR3 DNA follows: TGCAGCGTTACTACTCGGACTAGCGGGAGGGCGAACACCGGGGAGCTGTTTTTT. Translated: CSVTTRTSGRANTGELFF.

There are a few counts of this clonotype. This sequence joins TRBV15 and TRBJ2-1; 8 bases are shared with TRBD2. Unmatched junction bases numbered 13, after V lost 6 bases and J lost 6 bases. The CDR3 is 16 residues long. Germline values: CDR1 LNHNV, CDR2 YYDKDF (reference sequence). CDR3 residues: CATSSGLGLEVNEQFF. The CDR3, as DNA: TGTGCCACCAGTTCTGGGTTGGGACTAGAAGTCAATGAGCAGTTCTTC. Full variable domain (missing parts from reference TRBV15 and TRBJ2-1): DAMVIQNPRYQVTQFGKPVTLSCSQTLNHNVMYWYQQKSSQAPKLLFHYYDKDFNNEADTPDNFQSRRPNTSFCFLDIRSPGLGDTAMYLCATSSGLGLEVNEQFFGPGTRLTVL.

This CDR3 is CSARDYGYTF. The CDR3 DNA is TGCAGTGCTAGGGACTATGGCTACACCTTC. The chain is built from TRBV20-1 and TRBJ1-2; D is undetermined. V dropped 3 bases and J dropped 3 bases, with 2 bases sitting between them. The CDR3 runs 10 residues. Germline CDR1 DFQATT, CDR2 SNEGSKA (reference sequence).

This clonotype has only one observation. J is TRBJ1-1 and V is TRBV6-2 or TRBV6-3; the D is unclear. The CDR3 is 14 residues long. Trimming left V 7 bases short and J 5 bases short, with 17 bases between. Germline V gene lookup returns CDR1 MNHEY and CDR2 SVGEGT. The CDR3 is CASTKTVEGTEAFF. The CDR3 nucleotides read TGTGCCAGCACAAAGACTGTCGAGGGAACTGAAGCTTTCTTT.

The chain employs TRBV12-3 or TRBV12-4 and TRBJ1-1; D is undetermined. V dropped 5 bases and J dropped 4 bases, with 11 bases sitting between them. The length of the CDR3 is 13 residues. CDR3 region: CASSRDGPTEAFF. The CDR3 DNA sequence: TGTGCCAGCAGTAGAGACGGACCCACTGAAGCTTTCTTT.

The gene calls are TRBV7-9 and TRBJ1-5; TRBD1 agrees at 10 bases. This CDR3 spans 18 amino acids. The junction had 10 bases not matched to a gene; V was cut back by 5 bases and J by 0 bases. Germline-derived CDR1 and CDR2 are SEHNR and FQNEAQ (reference sequence). The CDR3 sequence: CASSRSGTGEGSNQPQHF. DNA for the CDR3: TGTGCCAGCAGCCGATCGGGGACAGGGGAGGGTAGCAATCAGCCCCAGCATTTT.

The table lists this clonotype with a few counts. The J gene is TRBJ2-3, the V gene TRBV27, with TRBD1 identical over 7 bases. CDR3 length: 15 amino acids. Unmatched junction bases numbered 11, after V lost 5 bases and J lost 6 bases. CDR1 is MNHEY, CDR2 SMNVEV, per germline (reference sequence). The CDR3 region is CASSLHRDRSDTQYF. CDR3 in DNA: TGTGCCAGCAGTCTCCACCGGGACAGATCGGATACGCAGTATTTT.

The genes are TRBV7-9 and TRBJ2-5; either TRBD1 or TRBD2 may supply D (5 bases each). V dropped 9 bases and J dropped 5 bases, with 19 bases sitting between them. This CDR3 contains 14 residues. The V gene's germline CDR1 is SEHNR and CDR2 FQNEAQ (reference sequence). The CDR3 DNA sequence: TGTGCCAGTAAATGGGAGCAGGGCTCTGAGACCCAGTACTTC. Protein: CASKWEQGSETQYF.

V is TRBV7-9 and J is TRBJ1-2; D remains unclear. This CDR3 is 13 amino acids long. Looked up from germline, CDR1 is SEHNR and CDR2 is FQNEAQ (reference sequence). Trimming removed 1 base from V and 8 bases from J, with 11 bases in between. The CDR3 sequence is CASSLDQPSGYTF. CDR3 in DNA: TGTGCCAGCAGCTTAGATCAGCCCTCGGGCTACACCTTC.

This clonotype showed up just a few times. The V call is TRBV20-1, the J call TRBJ2-4; 7 bases fit TRBD1. CDR1 and CDR2 from the germline V gene are DFQATT and SNEGSKA (reference sequence). This CDR3 comprises 18 residues. The V segment lost 0 bases and the J segment 0 bases; nucleotides outside the gene matches: 11. The DNA for the CDR3 is TGCAGTGCTAGAGATGAGGACAGGCTGGGCCTAGCCAAAAACATTCAGTACTTC. It translates to CSARDEDRLGLAKNIQYF.

The V gene is TRBV6-5, the J gene TRBJ2-2; D is possibly TRBD2 (7 bases). CDR1 MNHEY and CDR2 SVGAGI come from the germline V gene. V lost 2 bases, J lost 7 bases, and 14 bases lay in between. There are 15 residues in the CDR3. The CDR3 reads CASSYGGGGDGELFF. The CDR3 DNA reads TGTGCCAGCAGTTACGGAGGGGGAGGGGACGGGGAGCTGTTTTTT.

The chain combines TRBV20-1 with TRBJ2-3; no firm D call. Trimming removed 3 bases at V and 3 bases at J, with 7 bases between. CDR3 length: 12 amino acids. Germline V CDR1 and CDR2: DFQATT, SNEGSKA (reference sequence). The CDR3, as DNA: TGCAGTGCTAGCTCGACTACAGATACGCAGTATTTT. It encodes CSASSTTDTQYF.

The chain employs TRBV27 and TRBJ1-6; 10 nucleotides align to TRBD1. Germline V gene lookup returns CDR1 MNHEY and CDR2 SMNVEV (reference sequence). The CDR3 spans 14 residues. V lost 6 bases to trimming and J lost 8 bases; unmatched junction nucleotides: 4. This CDR3 is CASSPTGGHSPLHF. CDR3 nucleotides: TGTGCCAGCAGCCCGACAGGGGGCCATTCACCCCTCCACTTT.

V gene TRBV29-1 combines with J gene TRBJ1-4, with no clear D. Germline V gene data show CDR1 as SQVTM and CDR2 as ANQGSEA. V lost 4 bases and J 3 bases, leaving 9 bases between the germline ends. The CDR3 has 13 amino acids. CDR3 nucleotide sequence: TGCAGCGTTGTCGGAAGGGCTAATGAAAAACTGTTTTTT. Its translation: CSVVGRANEKLFF.

The J gene is TRBJ2-1, the V gene TRBV4-1; 10 positions agree with TRBD1. The germline CDR1 and CDR2 sequences are MGHRA and YSYEKL. Losses at the gene ends were 2 bases for V and 2 bases for J; bases not matched to a gene: 3. The CDR3 is made up of 16 amino acids. This CDR3 is CASSQRDRGTYNEQFF. CDR3 DNA: TGCGCCAGCAGCCAACGGGACAGGGGAACCTACAATGAGCAGTTCTTC.

This sequence joins TRBV12-3 or TRBV12-4 and TRBJ2-7; the match to TRBD2 covers 8 bases. The end of the DNA fits TRBJ2-5 better, so the J call may be wrong. The CDR3 covers 12 residues. The chain's CDR3 is CASKSSGETQYF. The CDR3 DNA reads TGTGCCAGCAAATCTAGCGGGGAGACCCAGTACTTC.

The V call is TRBV9, the J call TRBJ1-2, with D perhaps TRBD1 (5 bases). CDR1 is SGDLS and CDR2 is YYNGEE in the germline V gene. The CDR3 consists of 14 residues. V dropped 0 bases and J dropped 4 bases, with 10 bases sitting between them. CDR3 DNA sequence: TGTGCCAGCAGCGTAGGGGGCTCTGGCTATGGCTACACCTTC. This translates into CASSVGGSGYGYTF.

The chain recombines TRBV12-3 or TRBV12-4 with TRBJ2-5; TRBD1 matches 11 bases. The V gene end was trimmed by 3 bases and the J gene end by 5 bases; junction bases not matched to a gene: 8. This CDR3 comprises 16 residues. The DNA of the CDR3 is TGTGCCAGCAGTTTGTCGGACAGGGGGCACCGGGAGACCCAGTACTTC. Amino acid sequence: CASSLSDRGHRETQYF.

The chain has TRBV27 and TRBJ1-4; a possible D gene is TRBD1 (5 bases). The CDR3 totals 15 residues. Germline V gene lookup returns CDR1 MNHEY and CDR2 SMNVEV (reference sequence). V was pared by 3 bases and J by 5 bases, with 13 bases between. CDR3: CASSFLRQRNEKLFF. CDR3 DNA sequence: TGTGCCAGCAGTTTCCTTCGACAGAGAAATGAAAAACTGTTTTTT.

A few counts support this clonotype. The V gene is TRBV18, the J gene TRBJ2-7; the D is unclear. V was cut by 1 base and J by 6 bases, with 7 bases left in between. There are 12 residues in the CDR3. Germline CDR1 is KGHSH and CDR2 is LQKENI. The CDR3 reads CASSPLTGEQYF. The CDR3 nucleotides read TGTGCCAGCTCACCACTTACGGGCGAGCAGTACTTC.

V usage is TRBV20-1 and J usage is TRBJ2-3; D may match TRBD1 or TRBD2 (5 bases each). From germline, CDR1 is DFQATT and CDR2 SNEGSKA (reference sequence). V lost 0 bases to trimming and J lost 0 bases, with 13 bases between them. The CDR3 runs 16 residues. The CDR3 spells CSARDRWGLSTDTQYF. In DNA form, the CDR3 reads TGCAGTGCTAGAGATAGGTGGGGGTTAAGCACAGATACGCAGTATTTT.

This clonotype came up once. This chain links TRBV12-3 or TRBV12-4 with TRBJ1-4; 8 bases fit TRBD1. Trimming cost V 7 bases and J 1 base; bases outside gene matches: 5. This CDR3 is built from 15 residues. CDR3 residues: CASTDRAGTNEKLFF. CDR3 bases: TGTGCCAGCACGGACAGGGCGGGAACTAATGAAAAACTGTTTTTT.

The chain carries TRBV20-1 and TRBJ2-7, with 9 bases aligning to TRBD2. Germline values: CDR1 DFQATT, CDR2 SNEGSKA (reference sequence). This CDR3 comprises 15 residues. Losses at the gene ends were 0 bases for V and 3 bases for J; bases not matched to a gene: 6. This CDR3 is CSARDYLAGFYEQYF. DNA for the CDR3: TGCAGTGCTAGAGATTACCTAGCGGGGTTCTACGAGCAGTACTTC.

The DNA of the CDR3 is TGTGCCATCAGTTATACAGGGAATAGCAATCAGCCCCAGCATTTT. Its translation is CAISYTGNSNQPQHF. The genes are TRBV10-3 and TRBJ1-5; a possible D gene is TRBD1 (6 bases). V lost 5 bases to trimming and J lost 0 bases, with 11 bases between them. The CDR3 consists of 15 residues. Looked up from germline, CDR1 is ENHRY and CDR2 is SYGVKD.

V usage is TRBV6-5 and J usage is TRBJ1-4; no definite D call. The CDR3 contains 15 residues. Germline loops: CDR1 MNHEY, CDR2 SVGAGI. The ends were cut back, 1 base at V and 4 bases at J, with 10 bases in the middle. Here the CDR3 reads CASSYLTSGNEKLFF. DNA for the CDR3: TGTGCCAGCAGTTACTTGACCTCGGGTAATGAAAAACTGTTTTTT.

The rearrangement joins TRBV12-3 or TRBV12-4 to TRBJ1-6, with a tentative D call TRBD1 (5 bases). The CDR3 is made up of 15 amino acids. V lost 5 bases and J 11 bases, leaving 19 bases between the germline ends. In DNA, the CDR3 is TGTGCCAGCAGTCCACCACTTAGGAGGGACCCACCCCTCCACTTT. Amino acids: CASSPPLRRDPPLHF.

The chain combines TRBV15 with TRBJ2-1; TRBD2 agrees at 7 bases. The V and J ends lost 4 bases and 5 bases, in that order; junction bases with no gene match: 8. The CDR3 contains 15 residues. CDR1 and CDR2 from the germline V gene are LNHNV and YYDKDF (reference sequence). The CDR3 nucleotides are TGTGCCACCAGCATTCTAGCGGAGACACACAATGAGCAGTTCTTC. It translates to CATSILAETHNEQFF.

V gene TRBV11-2 combines with J gene TRBJ1-2; the D gene is possibly TRBD1 (6 bases). The V gene's germline CDR1 is SGHAT and CDR2 FQNNGV. This CDR3 is 15 amino acids long. V dropped 4 bases and J dropped 0 bases, with 12 bases sitting between them. CDR3 coding DNA: TGTGCCAGCAGCTCAGTGACAGGACCTAACTATGGCTACACCTTC. It encodes CASSSVTGPNYGYTF.

This clonotype has a handful of counts. The CDR3 DNA reads as TGTGCCAGCAGCGGGGGACAGGGGGAAGAAAAACTGTTTTTT. Its translation is CASSGGQGEEKLFF. This chain joins TRBV7-2 and TRBJ1-4, with TRBD1 identical over 11 bases. The germline V gene encodes CDR1 SGHTA and CDR2 FQGNSA. The CDR3 is 14 residues long. V gave up 5 bases and J gave up 8 bases; unmatched junction bases: 4.